This is a list of T cell receptor beta chains from one sample in a study of neurological immune-mediated disorders. In TCRdb, the 5' RACE reads were re-called with MiXCR into one record per CDR3 protein. The profile shows about 55,000 distinct CDR3 sequences, more than 4% of them singletons. The specimen was PBMCs. All receptors come from a man in his forties or fifties with multiple sclerosis. Each CDR3 is given with its conserved first and last residue. Fields, in order: D gene, clone size, V gene, J gene, CDR3 length, CDR3 DNA, CDR3 protein. D genes are given only for firm matches. Rows may omit the clone size; those that give it use once, few, many or a size class.

d_gene: -; abundance: many; v_gene: TRBV12-3/TRBV12-4; j_gene: TRBJ2-2; len: 15; CDR3nt: TGTGCCAGCATACCAAACTCCAGGGATCGCGGGGAGCTGTTTTTT; CDR3aa: CASIPNSRDRGELFF
d_gene: -; abundance: many; v_gene: TRBV28; j_gene: TRBJ2-7; len: 16; CDR3nt: TGTGCCAGCAGTTTAGGGGTGGCAGAGCTGGCTTACGAGCAGTACTTC; CDR3aa: CASSLGVAELAYEQYF
d_gene: TRBD1; abundance: many; v_gene: TRBV29-1; j_gene: TRBJ2-7; len: 13; CDR3nt: TGCAGCGTGCGCGGGACAGGAGTCTACGAGCAGTACTTC; CDR3aa: CSVRGTGVYEQYF
d_gene: -; abundance: many; v_gene: TRBV4-1; j_gene: TRBJ2-7; len: 15; CDR3nt: TGCGCCAGCAGCCCCGGACACACGGCCCCCTACGAGCAGTACTTC; CDR3aa: CASSPGHTAPYEQYF
d_gene: -; abundance: many; v_gene: TRBV20-1; j_gene: TRBJ2-5; len: 18; CDR3nt: TGCAGTGCAACTCAAATGGGTGGTTTGGCGGGGGCTTTTTGGACCCAGTACTTC; CDR3aa: CSATQMGGLAGAFWTQYF
d_gene: -; abundance: many; v_gene: TRBV20-1; j_gene: TRBJ2-7; len: 13; CDR3nt: TGCAGTGCTGACCCCGGACTTAGCGCCGAGCAGTACTTC; CDR3aa: CSADPGLSAEQYF
d_gene: TRBD1; abundance: once; v_gene: TRBV2; j_gene: TRBJ2-6; len: 17; CDR3nt: TGTGCCAGCAGGTCCGGGACAGCCCCCTCTGGGGCCAACGTCCTGACTTTC; CDR3aa: CASRSGTAPSGANVLTF
d_gene: -; abundance: few; v_gene: TRBV5-1; j_gene: TRBJ1-2; len: 16; CDR3nt: TGCGCCAGCAGCTTGGGTGACGCCTGGGAGGAATATGGCTACACCTTC; CDR3aa: CASSLGDAWEEYGYTF
d_gene: -; abundance: many; v_gene: TRBV28; j_gene: TRBJ2-5; len: 15; CDR3nt: TGTGCCAGCAGTCCCTCCCCGACTAGACAAGAGACCCAGTACTTC; CDR3aa: CASSPSPTRQETQYF
d_gene: -; abundance: few; v_gene: TRBV20-1; j_gene: TRBJ2-6; len: 15; CDR3nt: TGCAGTGCCGCCGGACGGCCCTCTGGGGCCAACGTCCTGACTTTC; CDR3aa: CSAAGRPSGANVLTF
d_gene: TRBD1; abundance: many; v_gene: TRBV5-1; j_gene: TRBJ2-5; len: 15; CDR3nt: TGCGCCAGCAGCTTGGACGGGACAGGACAAGAGACCCAGTACTTC; CDR3aa: CASSLDGTGQETQYF
d_gene: TRBD2; abundance: many; v_gene: TRBV5-1; j_gene: TRBJ2-1; len: 15; CDR3nt: TGCGCCAGCGCTAGTCCGGGACTAGCGGGCAATGAGCAGTTCTTC; CDR3aa: CASASPGLAGNEQFF
d_gene: -; abundance: -; v_gene: TRBV10-3; j_gene: TRBJ2-7; len: 15; CDR3nt: TGTGCCATCAGTGAGGAAGGGGCCCTACCCTACGAGCAGTACTTC; CDR3aa: CAISEEGALPYEQYF
d_gene: -; abundance: many; v_gene: TRBV12-3/TRBV12-4; j_gene: TRBJ2-6; len: 15; CDR3nt: TGTGCCAGCAGCCCTAAGTCCTCTGGGGCCAACGTCCTGACTTTC; CDR3aa: CASSPKSSGANVLTF
d_gene: TRBD2; abundance: many; v_gene: TRBV27; j_gene: TRBJ2-2; len: 16; CDR3nt: TGTGCCAGCAGTTTATCCAGGACTAGTAGGGCCGGGGAGCTGTTTTTT; CDR3aa: CASSLSRTSRAGELFF
d_gene: TRBD2; abundance: many; v_gene: TRBV20-1; j_gene: TRBJ2-1; len: 17; CDR3nt: TGCAGTGCTAGAGATCCTCGCCTAGCGGGAGTAATCCATGAGCAGTTCTTC; CDR3aa: CSARDPRLAGVIHEQFF
d_gene: -; abundance: many; v_gene: TRBV5-1; j_gene: TRBJ2-2; len: 12; CDR3nt: TGCGCCAGCAGCTTGGAGGCCGGGGAGCTGTTTTTT; CDR3aa: CASSLEAGELFF
d_gene: TRBD1; abundance: few; v_gene: TRBV11-2; j_gene: TRBJ1-1; len: 14; CDR3nt: TGTGCCAGCAGCCGACAGGGCGGGAACACTGAAGCTTTCTTT; CDR3aa: CASSRQGGNTEAFF
d_gene: TRBD1; abundance: many; v_gene: TRBV5-1; j_gene: TRBJ2-2; len: 15; CDR3nt: TGCGCCAGCAGCCCGACAGGGTCAGGGACCGGGGAGCTGTTTTTT; CDR3aa: CASSPTGSGTGELFF
d_gene: -; abundance: many; v_gene: TRBV5-5; j_gene: TRBJ2-7; len: 14; CDR3nt: TGTGCCAGCACCCCCTTCCTGGGTGGCTACGAGCAGTACTTC; CDR3aa: CASTPFLGGYEQYF
d_gene: -; abundance: many; v_gene: TRBV10-3; j_gene: TRBJ1-1; len: 13; CDR3nt: TGTGCCACCGCCCCGCGGATGAGCACTGAAGCTTTCTTT; CDR3aa: CATAPRMSTEAFF
d_gene: TRBD1; abundance: many; v_gene: TRBV4-1; j_gene: TRBJ2-7; len: 14; CDR3nt: TGCGCCAGCAGCCTGACAGGGGGCATAGACGAGCAGTACTTC; CDR3aa: CASSLTGGIDEQYF
d_gene: -; abundance: many; v_gene: TRBV12-3/TRBV12-4; j_gene: TRBJ1-1; len: 15; CDR3nt: TGTGCCAGCACTCCACGGGACAAACTACAGTGTGAAGCTTTCTTT; CDR3aa: CASTPRDKLQCEAFF
d_gene: -; abundance: few; v_gene: TRBV27; j_gene: TRBJ2-3; len: 16; CDR3nt: TGTGCCAGCAGTTCCCGTTTGCGGGCCGGCACAGATACGCAGTATTTT; CDR3aa: CASSSRLRAGTDTQYF
d_gene: TRBD2; abundance: many; v_gene: TRBV9; j_gene: TRBJ2-2; len: 15; CDR3nt: TGTGCCAGCAGCGGGACTAGCGGGTTCACCGGGGAGCTGTTTTTT; CDR3aa: CASSGTSGFTGELFF
d_gene: TRBD2; abundance: many; v_gene: TRBV4-2; j_gene: TRBJ2-2; len: 16; CDR3nt: TGTGCCAGCAGCCAAGAACCTAGCGGGAGTGGCGGGGAGCTGTTTTTT; CDR3aa: CASSQEPSGSGGELFF
d_gene: -; abundance: many; v_gene: TRBV18; j_gene: TRBJ2-5; len: 12; CDR3nt: TGTGCCAGCTCACCTCAAGGGGGGACATTGTACTTC; CDR3aa: CASSPQGGTLYF
d_gene: -; abundance: many; v_gene: TRBV6-6; j_gene: TRBJ1-6; len: 17; CDR3nt: TGTGCCAGCAGTTACGCGGGAGGAGAGGGAAATAATTCACCCCTCAACTTT; CDR3aa: CASSYAGGEGNNSPLNF
d_gene: -; abundance: -; v_gene: TRBV27; j_gene: TRBJ2-5; len: 14; CDR3nt: TGTGCCAGCAGGAAGACAGAGGCAGCAGAGACCCAGTACTTC; CDR3aa: CASRKTEAAETQYF
d_gene: -; abundance: many; v_gene: TRBV7-2; j_gene: TRBJ2-1; len: 16; CDR3nt: TGTGCCAGCAGCCCTCGCGTGAAGGTAACCTACAATGAGCAGTTCTTC; CDR3aa: CASSPRVKVTYNEQFF
d_gene: -; abundance: many; v_gene: TRBV27; j_gene: TRBJ2-7; len: 14; CDR3nt: TGTGCCAGCAGCCCAGGGGGGTTCCCCTACGAGCAGTACTTC; CDR3aa: CASSPGGFPYEQYF
d_gene: -; abundance: many; v_gene: TRBV20-1; j_gene: TRBJ1-1; len: 11; CDR3nt: TGCAGCACCCCCGGGGCCACTGAAGCTTTCTTT; CDR3aa: CSTPGATEAFF
d_gene: TRBD1; abundance: many; v_gene: TRBV12-3/TRBV12-4; j_gene: TRBJ2-5; len: 14; CDR3nt: TGTGCCAGCAGATGGCAGGGGGTGGGGGAGACCCAGTACTTC; CDR3aa: CASRWQGVGETQYF
d_gene: TRBD1; abundance: many; v_gene: TRBV27; j_gene: TRBJ1-6; len: 18; CDR3nt: TGTGCCAGCAGTTTTCGGGACAGGGGCTTCCGAGGGAATTCACCCCTCCACTTT; CDR3aa: CASSFRDRGFRGNSPLHF
d_gene: -; abundance: -; v_gene: TRBV7-9; j_gene: TRBJ1-1; len: 13; CDR3nt: TGTGCCAGCAGCCCCCAGGGTTTCACTGAAGCTTTCTTT; CDR3aa: CASSPQGFTEAFF